These 27 T cell receptor beta chains share one sample of origin, sequenced in a study of cytotoxic CD8 clonotypes in ibrutinib-treated CLL. Clones were read by immunoSEQ multiplex PCR, and TCRdb kept only the in-frame ones, dropping some. Of approximately 90,000 clones in the sample, around 77% were seen once. Specimen: PBMCs, collected after 24 months of ibrutinib treatment. These receptor sequences come from a human donor with chronic lymphocytic leukemia.

This clone was seen a handful of times. The rearrangement uses TRBV18 and TRBJ2-1; tentatively, D is TRBD2 (6 bases). Germline CDR1 reads KGHSH; CDR2 reads LQKENI. V was shortened by 1 base and J by 3 bases, with 10 bases between the two germline ends. The CDR3 consists of 15 residues. The CDR3 sequence is CASSPLSGVYNEQFF. For the CDR3, the DNA is TGTGCCAGCTCACCACTTAGCGGAGTCTACAATGAGCAGTTCTTC.

V and J are TRBV9 and TRBJ2-3; 7 bases are shared with TRBD2. CDR1 and CDR2 (germline): SGDLS, YYNGEE. With V trimmed by 0 bases and J by 0 bases, 4 bases remained unmatched. The CDR3 loop spans 16 amino acids. CDR3: CASSVVASGSTDTQYF. CDR3 sequence (DNA): TGTGCCAGCAGCGTAGTAGCTAGCGGCAGCACAGATACGCAGTATTTT.

The chain combines TRBV5-1 with TRBJ1-3; D call uncertain. This CDR3 region has 13 residues. Trimming left V 1 base short and J 8 bases short, with 10 bases between. Germline V gene lookup returns CDR1 SGHRS and CDR2 YFSETQ. CDR3 in amino acids: CASSLRATDTIYF. The CDR3 DNA reads TGCGCCAGCAGCTTGCGGGCAACAGACACCATATATTTT.

The chain is built from TRBV7-9 and TRBJ1-2; D perhaps matches TRBD1 (5 bases). The CDR3 has 13 residues. CDR1 and CDR2 from the germline V gene are SEHNR and FQNEAQ (reference sequence). V was cut by 5 bases and J by 5 bases, with 12 bases left in between. This CDR3 reads CASSPGTAYGYTF. The CDR3, as DNA: TGTGCCAGCAGCCCTGGGACGGCTTATGGCTACACCTTC.

This clone was seen a handful of times. The chain joins TRBV7-3 to TRBJ1-1; D gene ambiguous. Germline CDR1 and CDR2: SGHTA and FQGTGA. The CDR3 sequence is 13 residues long. The ends were cut back, 5 bases at V and 3 bases at J, with 10 bases in the middle. This chain's CDR3 is CASSKTYDTEAFF. As DNA, the CDR3 is TGTGCCAGCAGCAAGACATACGACACTGAAGCTTTCTTT.

This clone came up a few times. The chain uses TRBV5-5 and TRBJ2-7; TRBD2 aligns across 7 bases. This CDR3 is built from 12 residues. Trimming removed 3 bases from V and 6 bases from J; junction bases left unmatched: 3. CDR1 and CDR2 (germline): SGHKS, YYEKEE (reference sequence). The CDR3 nucleotides are TGTGCCAGCAGCTGGGAGGGGTTCGAGCAGTACTTC. Amino acid sequence: CASSWEGFEQYF.

The rearrangement uses TRBV18 and TRBJ2-2; D perhaps matches TRBD1 (5 bases). Germline lookup yields CDR1 KGHSH and CDR2 LQKENI. The CDR3 spans 15 residues. V was cut by 3 bases and J by 2 bases, with 10 bases left in between. The CDR3 is CASSPGLQNTGELFF. For the CDR3, the DNA is TGTGCCAGCTCACCGGGGCTTCAAAACACCGGGGAGCTGTTTTTT. The entire variable domain, with the rest obtained from reference TRBV18 and TRBJ2-2, is as follows: NAGVMQNPRHLVRRRGQEARLRCSPMKGHSHVYWYRQLPEEGLKFMVYLQKENIIDESGMPKERFSAEFPKEGPSILRIQQVVRGDSAAYFCASSPGLQNTGELFFGEGSRLTVL.

This clone occurred once. The chain employs TRBV30 and TRBJ1-4; no definite D call. V lost 2 bases and J lost 7, with 11 bases in between. Germline V gives CDR1 GTSNPN, CDR2 SVGIG (reference sequence). The CDR3 extends over 13 amino acids. The CDR3 DNA follows: TGTGCCTGGAGTCGTCGGGCGGGTGAAAAACTGTTTTTT. Residues: CAWSRRAGEKLFF.

This chain links TRBV6-6 with TRBJ2-3, with no clear D. V was cut by 6 bases and J by 2 bases, with 3 bases left in between. Germline lookup yields CDR1 MNHNY and CDR2 SVGAGI (reference sequence). The CDR3 runs to 11 residues. In nucleotides, the CDR3 is TGTGCCAGCAGCAACACAGATACGCAGTATTTT. The encoded protein is CASSNTDTQYF.

The chain carries TRBV6-1 and TRBJ1-1; the D is unclear. The V end was cut by 9 bases, the J end by 10 bases, with 9 bases between. This CDR3 has 9 amino acids. Per germline, CDR1 MNHNS and CDR2 SASEGT. Here the CDR3 reads CASGLAAFF. CDR3 sequence (DNA): TGTGCCAGTGGTTTGGCAGCTTTCTTT.

The rearrangement joins TRBV7-2 to TRBJ2-2; no clear D. Germline CDR1 and CDR2: SGHTA and FQGNSA. The CDR3 extends over 14 amino acids. V was cut by 4 bases and J by 7 bases, with 13 bases left in between. As DNA, the CDR3 is TGTGCCAGCAGCTCGTTGACCCTAATCGGGGAGCTGTTTTTT. It yields the protein CASSSLTLIGELFF.

Comment on this clone: One junction end does not reproduce the germline sequence, and a read error may be involved. The chain combines TRBV5-1 with TRBJ2-7; TRBD1 matches at 12 bases. CDR3 size: 15 residues. Germline-derived CDR1 and CDR2 are SGHRS and YFSETQ. In nucleotides, the CDR3 is TGCGCCAGCACCTTGAGGGGACAGGGGGCCCACGAGCAGTACTTC. This translates into CASTLRGQGAHEQYF.

This chain joins TRBV25-1 and TRBJ1-2; a weak D match, TRBD1 (5 bases). Per germline, CDR1 MGHDK and CDR2 SYGVNS. The V end was cut by 4 bases, the J end by 3 bases, with 15 bases between. This CDR3 contains 15 residues. The CDR3 DNA is TGTGCCAGCAGTGGGGGGTACAAAATCCACTATGGCTACACCTTC. Encoded protein: CASSGGYKIHYGYTF.

The chain combines TRBV30 with TRBJ2-1; a weak D match, TRBD2 (5 bases). The CDR3 spans 12 residues. Trimming removed 0 bases at V and 10 bases at J, with 10 bases between. Germline CDR1 GTSNPN, CDR2 SVGIG (reference sequence). CDR3 residues: CAWSVNVAEQFF. For the CDR3, the DNA is TGTGCCTGGAGTGTTAATGTAGCGGAGCAGTTCTTC.

This clone showed up just a few times. The genes are TRBV4-2 and TRBJ1-2; D not certain. V lost 0 bases to trimming and J lost 4 bases, with 3 bases between them. The CDR3 is 12 residues long. CDR1 and CDR2 (germline): LGHNA, YNFKEQ. Here the CDR3 reads CASSQDAYGYTF. CDR3 coding DNA: TGTGCCAGCAGCCAAGATGCCTATGGCTACACCTTC.

This chain connects TRBV4-2 to TRBJ2-3; D uncertain. The CDR3 covers 18 residues. Trimming left V 2 bases short and J 2 bases short, with 20 bases between. CDR1 and CDR2 (germline): LGHNA, YNFKEQ. CDR3 bases: TGTGCCAGCAGCCAAAGTGGACGTGGCCCGCAGTTCACAGATACGCAGTATTTT. Protein product: CASSQSGRGPQFTDTQYF.

This clone is a singleton in its sample. The rearrangement links TRBV7-9 to TRBJ2-5, with TRBD1 matching over 11 bases. Losses at the gene ends were 5 bases for V and 1 base for J; bases not matched to a gene: 6. The CDR3 length is 16 residues. The V gene's germline CDR1 is SEHNR and CDR2 FQNEAQ (reference sequence). The CDR3 is CASSPGTGGSQETQYF. The DNA for the CDR3 is TGTGCCAGCAGCCCGGGGACAGGGGGTTCCCAAGAGACCCAGTACTTC.

V usage is TRBV7-8 and J usage is TRBJ2-1; D tentatively reads TRBD1 or TRBD2 (5 bases each). CDR3 length: 16 amino acids. Trimming cost V 5 bases and J 6 bases, with 20 bases left between them. From germline, CDR1 is SGHVS and CDR2 FQNEAQ. Here the CDR3 reads CASSMAGTGKGNEQFF. The CDR3 nucleotides are TGTGCCAGCAGCATGGCCGGGACCGGGAAGGGCAATGAGCAGTTCTTC. The whole variable domain, remainder taken from reference TRBV7-8 and TRBJ2-1, is GAGVSQSPRYKVAKRGQDVALRCDPISGHVSLFWYQQALGQGPEFLTYFQNEAQLDKSGLPSDRFFAERPEGSVSTLKIQRTQQEDSAVYLCASSMAGTGKGNEQFFGPGTRLTVL.

The rearrangement uses TRBV28 and TRBJ2-7; 12 bases are shared with TRBD1. Germline CDR1 and CDR2: MDHEN and SYDVKM. The CDR3 is 16 residues long. Trimming at V came to 6 bases and at J to 6 bases, leaving 12 bases not matched to a gene. The CDR3 spells CASRRRGTGGRLEQYF. In DNA form, the CDR3 reads TGTGCCAGCAGGCGAAGAGGGACAGGGGGCAGGCTCGAGCAGTACTTC.

This clone has a handful of counts. Mismatch with germline at one junction end may stem from a read error. The V call is TRBV7-7, the J call TRBJ2-5, with TRBD2 identical over 7 bases. Germline CDR1 reads SSHAT; CDR2 reads FNYEAQ (reference sequence). CDR3 length: 17 amino acids. The CDR3, as DNA: TGTGCTAGCAGCTTAGATCGGCTAGCGGTATCCCAAGAGACCCAGTACTTC. This translates into CASSLDRLAVSQETQYF.

The V call is TRBV2, the J call TRBJ2-3; tentative D call: TRBD1 (5 bases). This CDR3 is 15 amino acids long. The germline V gene has CDR1 SNHLY and CDR2 FYNNEI. V dropped 4 bases and J dropped 1 base, with 12 bases sitting between them. CDR3 bases: TGTGCCAGCAGTGGTGGGGCCTTTGGCACAGATACGCAGTATTTT. It encodes CASSGGAFGTDTQYF.

V usage is TRBV6-1 and J usage is TRBJ2-1; TRBD2 matches 7 bases. Germline loops: CDR1 MNHNS, CDR2 SASEGT. The CDR3 runs 15 residues. With 4 bases clipped from V and 5 bases from J, the junction kept 8 bases outside the gene matches. CDR3 amino acids: CASSARGSVNNEQFF. Written as DNA, the CDR3 is TGTGCCAGCAGTGCCCGCGGGAGTGTCAACAATGAGCAGTTCTTC.

CDR3 in DNA: TGTGCCAGCAGTGGTCCGAGGACAGGGGGGGACGAGCAGTACTTC. Its protein is CASSGPRTGGDEQYF. V is TRBV6-6 and J is TRBJ2-7; 10 bases map to TRBD1. The CDR3 runs 15 residues. Germline CDR1 and CDR2: MNHNY and SVGAGI (reference sequence). With 5 bases clipped from V and 5 bases from J, the junction kept 9 bases outside the gene matches.

The chain is built from TRBV6-4 and TRBJ2-7, with 8 bases matching TRBD1. Unmatched junction bases numbered 7, after V lost 6 bases and J lost 0 bases. Germline V gene lookup returns CDR1 MRHNA and CDR2 SNTAGT. The CDR3 has 15 residues. This CDR3 is CASSAGTGGSYEQYF. CDR3 nucleotide sequence: TGTGCCAGCAGCGCCGGGACAGGTGGCTCCTACGAGCAGTACTTC.

The V and J genes are TRBV5-6 and TRBJ2-7, with TRBD2 identical over 7 bases. Germline loops: CDR1 SGHDT, CDR2 YYEEEE. J lost 5 bases, V lost 2 bases, and 10 bases had no gene match. The CDR3 runs to 15 residues. The CDR3 bases are TGTGCCAGCAGCTTCCTATGGACTAGTAATAACGAGCAGTACTTC. This encodes CASSFLWTSNNEQYF.

The gene calls are TRBV9 and TRBJ2-3; no reliable D call. V lost 4 bases to trimming and J lost 6 bases, with 12 bases between them. This CDR3 spans 13 amino acids. Germline V gives CDR1 SGDLS, CDR2 YYNGEE. CDR3 in DNA: TGTGCCAGCAGCCCGGACCGCCGGGATACGCAGTATTTT. Its translation is CASSPDRRDTQYF. The full variable domain, its missing parts supplied by reference TRBV9 and TRBJ2-3, is DSGVTQTPKHLITATGQRVTLRCSPRSGDLSVYWYQQSLDQGLQFLIQYYNGEERAKGNILERFSAQQFPDLHSELNLSSLELGDSALYFCASSPDRRDTQYFGPGTRLTVL.

This chain links TRBV29-1 with TRBJ1-2; no definite D call. Germline CDR1 and CDR2: SQVTM and ANQGSEA. The CDR3 is 14 residues long. V lost 0 bases to trimming and J lost 3 bases, with 11 bases between them. CDR3 loop: CSVEDPAGDYGYTF. The DNA for the CDR3 is TGCAGCGTTGAAGATCCGGCAGGCGACTATGGCTACACCTTC.